A selection of T cell receptor delta chains follows, all from one sample in a study of delta chains in infants with herpesvirus infections. TCRdb processed the RT-PCR reads again with the CATT caller. Of some 1,500 delta-chain clones in the sample, about 30% were seen once. Here the sequenced sample was peripheral blood, taken at time point 1 of longitudinal follow-up. The receptors shown here come from a human donor who was a Ugandan infant, either HIV-exposed or HIV-unexposed (not recorded which). Each CDR3 is given with its conserved first and last residue. The order of the fields is V gene, J gene, clone size, D gene, CDR3 protein, CDR3 DNA. D genes are given only for firm matches. Size is stated for part of the rows, as once, few or many counts, or as a class when the clone is expanded.

TRDV1	TRDJ2	.	TRDD2	CALGASSYKSGLTAQLFF	TGTGCTCTTGGGGCATCTTCCTACAAGTCTGGCCTAACAGCACAACTCTTCTTT
TRAV29/DV5	TRDJ1	few	TRDD3	CAASAGPGDTDKLIF	TGTGCAGCAAGCGCAGGCCCGGGGGATACCGATAAACTCATCTTT
TRDV2	TRDJ1	large	TRDD3	CACDVLGDTRTDKLIF	TGTGCCTGTGACGTACTGGGGGATACGCGTACCGATAAACTCATCTTT
TRAV29/DV5	TRDJ1	large	.	CAASEVSSLGDKLIF	TGTGCAGCAAGCGAAGTCAGCTCGCTGGGGGATAAACTCATCTTT
TRDV1	TRDJ2	.	TRDD3	CALGEEGFPFIRRTGGYTAQLFF	TGTGCTCTTGGGGAAGAAGGGTTTCCCTTCATCCGGCGTACTGGGGGATACACAGCACAACTCTTCTTT
TRDV1	TRDJ1	.	TRDD3	CALGPAWSGAVFSYWGISDKLIF	TGTGCTCTTGGGCCGGCCTGGAGCGGAGCGGTCTTTTCGTACTGGGGGATCAGCGATAAACTCATCTTT
TRDV1	TRDJ1	medium-sized	.	CALGELPPPKDPDTDKLIF	TGTGCTCTTGGGGAACTGCCCCCCCCCAAGGATCCCGACACCGATAAACTCATCTTT
TRDV1	TRDJ1	large	TRDD3	CALGEPLVLGDTYTDKLIF	TGTGCTCTTGGGGAACCCCTTGTACTGGGGGATACTTACACCGATAAACTCATCTTT
TRDV1	TRDJ1	.	TRDD3	CALGEHHRLPWGPKLIF	TGTGCTCTTGGGGAACATCATCGGCTTCCCTGGGGGCCTAAACTCATCTTT
TRDV1	TRDJ2	.	TRDD3	CALGEPTCDNGTGTGGYGTTAQLFF	TGTGCTCTTGGGGAACCTACGTGCGACAATGGCACCGGTACTGGGGGATACGGGACGACAGCACAACTCTTCTTT
TRDV1	TRDJ1	few	TRDD3	CALGELALLGDTDTDKLIF	TGTGCTCTTGGGGAACTAGCCCTACTGGGGGATACGGACACCGATAAACTCATCTTT
TRDV1	TRDJ1	.	TRDD2	CALGEHGSYLRGYDTDKLIF	TGTGCTCTTGGGGAACATGGTTCCTACCTTCGGGGGTACGACACCGATAAACTCATCTTT
TRDV1	TRDJ2	.	.	CALGLWCPLPWPILGGALTAQLFF	TGTGCTCTTGGTTTATGGTGCCCCCTTCCTTGGCCGATACTGGGTGGAGCTTTGACAGCACAACTCTTCTTT
TRDV1	TRDJ1	large	TRDD3	CALGELDSRSGGYSDKLIF	TGTGCTCTTGGGGAACTAGATTCTCGCTCTGGGGGATACTCCGATAAACTCATCTTT
TRDV1	TRDJ2	.	.	CALGEVRGLSLTAQLFF	TGTGCTCTTGGGGAAGTCCGGGGGTTGTCTTTGACAGCACAACTCTTCTTT
TRDV2	TRDJ4	.	TRDD3	CACDTGIRRPLIF	TGTGCCTGTGACACGGGGATACGCAGACCCCTGATCTTT
TRAV29/DV5	TRDJ1	medium-sized	TRDD3	CAARDRAFRIGGYGYTDKLIF	TGTGCAGCAAGGGACAGGGCGTTCCGGATCGGGGGATACGGGTACACCGATAAACTCATCTTT
TRDV1	TRDJ1	medium-sized	TRDD2	CALGEQRFFLRSLVRTDKLIF	TGTGCTCTTGGGGAACAACGATTCTTCCTACGATCACTTGTACGGACCGATAAACTCATCTTT
TRDV1	TRDJ3	.	.	CALGERSLPVLARSWDTRQMFF	TGTGCTCTTGGGGAACGATCCCTACCTGTACTGGCTCGGTCCTGGGACACCCGACAGATGTTTTTC
TRAV38-2/DV8	TRDJ1	.	TRDD3	CAYGIPTPYWGTLYTDKLIF	TGTGCTTATGGTATTCCAACCCCATACTGGGGGACCTTGTACACCGATAAACTCATCTTT
TRDV1	TRDJ1	.	TRDD3	CALGEPHHPISVLGDTANTDKLIF	TGTGCTCTTGGGGAACCCCACCATCCTATTTCAGTACTGGGGGATACCGCCAACACCGATAAACTCATCTTT
TRDV1	TRDJ2	.	.	CALGGCGGTAQLFF	TGTGCTCTTGGGGGGTGTGGGGGCACAGCACAACTCTTCTTT
TRDV1	TRDJ1	.	TRDD3	CALGDGDWAPGLVVGDTYTDKLIF	TGTGCTCTTGGGGACGGAGACTGGGCGCCGGGTCTTGTGGTGGGGGATACCTACACCGATAAACTCATCTTT
TRDV1	TRDJ2	large	TRDD3	CALGEYSGGYDPPAQLFF	TGTGCTCTTGGGGAGTATTCTGGGGGATACGATCCCCCAGCACAACTCTTCTTT
TRDV1	TRDJ2	.	.	CALGDLGLPRWGSRFLTAQLFF	TGTGCTCTTGGGGACCTTGGCCTTCCCCGATGGGGGTCTAGATTCTTGACAGCACAACTCTTCTTT
TRDV1	TRDJ1	large	TRDD3	CALGELAPLGDEGDKLIF	TGTGCTCTTGGGGAATTGGCGCCTTTGGGGGATGAGGGCGATAAACTCATCTTT
TRDV1	TRDJ1	few	TRDD3	CALGGGTGGSDKPIF	TGTGCTCTTGGAGGGGGGACTGGGGGCTCCGATAAACCCATCTTT
TRDV1	TRDJ1	few	.	CAPDGYTDKLIF	TGTGCCCCCGACGGGTACACCGATAAACTCATCTTT
TRDV1	TRDJ1	.	TRDD3	CALGEYLRTFLSYWGIRYTDKLIF	TGTGCTCTTGGTGAATACCTTCGGACGTTTTTATCGTACTGGGGGATAAGGTACACCGATAAACTCATCTTT
TRDV3	TRDJ2	few	TRDD3	CAFTGDKALTAQLFF	TGTGCCTTTACGGGGGATAAAGCTTTGACAGCACAACTCTTCTTT
TRDV1	TRDJ1	.	TRDD3	CALGDITSSRPGGGVALIF	TGTGCTCTTGGGGACATAACTTCCTCTCGGCCTGGGGGAGGGGTCGCACTCATCTTT
TRDV1	TRDJ1	large	.	CALGETDLRYGVKTDKLIF	TGTGCTCTTGGGGAAACCGACCTACGGTATGGAGTTAAAACCGATAAACTCATCTTT
TRAV14/DV4	TRDJ1	.	TRDD3	CALSEAQIILGGTDKLIF	TGTGCTCTGAGTGAGGCGCAGATCATACTGGGGGGAACCGATAAACTCATCTTT
TRDV1	TRDJ1	few	.	CALGELGPYTDKLIF	TGTGCTCTTGGGGAACTGGGCCCTTACACCGATAAACTCATCTTT
TRDV1	TRDJ2	large	TRDD3	CALGTSRARAHWGIGLTAQLFF	TGTGCTCTTGGGACATCCCGGGCCCGGGCCCACTGGGGGATCGGCTTGACAGCACAACTCTTCTTT
TRDV1	TRDJ1	large	.	CALGVSRAKYTDKLIF	TGTGCTCTTGGGGTTTCTCGGGCGAAGTACACCGATAAACTCATCTTT
TRDV3	TRDJ1	large	TRDD3	CAFMVLTGGYEYTDKLIF	TGTGCCTTTATGGTTCTTACTGGGGGATACGAGTACACCGATAAACTCATCTTT
TRDV1	TRDJ2	.	TRDD3	CALGKYWGIPPTAQLFF	TGTGCTCTTGGGAAATACTGGGGGATACCCCCCACAGCACAACTCTTCTTT
TRDV1	TRDJ1	few	.	CALVTPYTDKLIF	TGTGCTCTTGTGACCCCGTACACCGATAAACTCATCTTT
TRDV2	TRDJ3	.	TRDD3	CACDRVGDRDTRQMFF	TGTGCCTGTGACCGAGTGGGGGACCGGGACACCCGACAGATGTTTTTC
TRDV1	TRDJ2	few	TRDD3	CALVGDWETAQLFF	TGTGCCCTGGTGGGGGATTGGGAAACAGCACAACTCTTCTTT
TRDV1	TRDJ1	.	TRDD3	CALGLGLGDKLIF	TGTGCTCTTGGGTTGGGACTGGGGGATAAACTCATCTTT
TRDV1	TRDJ4	.	TRDD3	CALGEPLPQLGDRSFRPLIF	TGTGCTCTTGGGGAACCCTTGCCTCAACTGGGGGATAGAAGCTTCAGACCCCTGATCTTT
TRDV1	TRDJ1	few	TRDD3	CALGELGGLPTITGGYCTDKLIF	TGTGCTCTTGGGGAACTAGGAGGACTTCCTACAATAACTGGGGGATACTGCACCGATAAACTCATCTTT
TRDV1	TRDJ1	.	TRDD3	CALGGPTFNWGIRCYPDKLIF	TGTGCTCTTGGGGGCCCTACGTTTAACTGGGGGATACGCTGTTACCCCGATAAACTCATCTTT
TRDV2	TRDJ3	few	TRDD3	CACDRTPSGGGWSSWDTRQMFF	TGTGCCTGTGACAGGACTCCCTCAGGCGGGGGATGGAGCTCCTGGGACACCCGACAGATGTTTTTC
TRDV1	TRDJ1	few	TRDD3	CALGEPPTGLLGAVNDKLIF	TGTGCTCTTGGGGAACCCCCTACGGGCTTACTGGGGGCAGTCAACGATAAACTCATCTTT
TRDV2	TRDJ2	.	TRDD3	CACDTVGDTAQLFF	TGTGCCTGTGACACCGTGGGGGATACAGCACAACTCTTCTTT